These T cell receptor beta chains were read from a single sample in a study of cytomegalovirus exposure and HLA in healthy donors. Sequencing used immunoSEQ multiplex PCR; TCRdb keeps in-frame clones, though not all of them. The sample has 150,000 to 200,000 clones, about three quarters seen once. The sequenced sample was PBMCs. These receptors all stem from a female donor in good health and CMV-seronegative. CDR3s include the opening cysteine and the closing phenylalanine or tryptophan. A D gene is named only where the DNA matches it firmly.

J gene	V gene	D gene	CDR3 protein
TRBJ1-5	TRBV27	.	CASSLTPPEERNQPQHF
TRBJ1-3	TRBV5-8	TRBD1	CASSRDRVAGNTIYF
TRBJ2-7	TRBV18	TRBD1	CASSPPGQGTYEQYF
TRBJ1-5	TRBV30	.	CAWSVGSYSNQPQHF
TRBJ1-1	TRBV7-9	.	CASSLFTGPRIEAFF
TRBJ2-5	TRBV2	.	CASRGGETQYF
TRBJ1-1	TRBV19	.	CASSIWEMNTEAFF
TRBJ1-2	TRBV7-9	.	CASSLAGPLGGYTF
TRBJ1-6	TRBV19	.	CASLNRAPNSPLHF
TRBJ2-7	TRBV27	TRBD2	CASSSSGAYEQYF
TRBJ1-2	TRBV10-3	.	CAISESRGDYGYTF